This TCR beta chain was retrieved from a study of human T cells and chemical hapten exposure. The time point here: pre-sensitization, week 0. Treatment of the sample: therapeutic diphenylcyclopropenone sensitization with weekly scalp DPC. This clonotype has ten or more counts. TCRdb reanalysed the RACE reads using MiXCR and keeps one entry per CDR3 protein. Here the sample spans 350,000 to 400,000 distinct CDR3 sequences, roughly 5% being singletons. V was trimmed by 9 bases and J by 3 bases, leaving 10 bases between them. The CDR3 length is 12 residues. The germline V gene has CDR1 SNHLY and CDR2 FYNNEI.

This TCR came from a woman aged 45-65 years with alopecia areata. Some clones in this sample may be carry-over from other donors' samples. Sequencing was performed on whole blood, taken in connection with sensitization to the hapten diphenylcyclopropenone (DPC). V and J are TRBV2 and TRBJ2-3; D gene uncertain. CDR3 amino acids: CASLYPTDTQYF. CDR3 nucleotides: TGTGCCAGTCTCTATCCGACAGATACGCAGTATTTT.